This is a list of T cell receptor beta chains from one sample in a study of human T cells and chemical hapten exposure. One entry per CDR3 protein results from TCRdb running MiXCR on the RACE reads. The table includes 100,000 or so distinct CDR3 sequences, approximately 36% detected once. The sample was whole blood, taken in connection with sensitization to the hapten diphenylcyclopropenone (DPC). The source is a man aged 35 to 55 with alopecia areata. Some clones in this sample may be carry-over from other donors' samples. CDR3s include the opening cysteine and the closing phenylalanine or tryptophan. The D gene is left open where the match is weak. A clone size is listed for some rows: how often the clone was seen (once, few, many), or a class if it is expanded.

clone_size j_call cdr3_length v_call d_call cdr3_nt cdr3_aa
NA TRBJ2-3 15 TRBV6-1 TRBD2 TGTGCCAGCACGGTAGGGGAGGGGTCCACAGATACGCAGTATTTT CASTVGEGSTDTQYF
NA TRBJ2-4 12 TRBV6-2/TRBV6-3 NA TGTGCCAGCAGCCGGAACCAAAACATTCAGTACTTC CASSRNQNIQYF
once TRBJ2-1 16 TRBV6-2/TRBV6-3 TRBD2 TGTGCCAGCAGTCCCGGGGGGGGTGCAAAGTACAATGAGCAGTTCTTC CASSPGGGAKYNEQFF
NA TRBJ1-2 17 TRBV27 TRBD1 TGTGCCAGCAGCCCGATGTCAGAAGGGGGCGCGGACTATGGCTACACCTTC CASSPMSEGGADYGYTF
NA TRBJ2-1 15 TRBV20-1 TRBD2 TGCAGTGCTAGAGGGTTAATAGCGGGAGTCGATGAGCAGTTCTTC CSARGLIAGVDEQFF
NA TRBJ2-1 18 TRBV11-2 NA TGTGCCAGCAGCTTAGTGCTCATTGGGAATCGGGAACGCAATGAGCAGTTCTTC CASSLVLIGNRERNEQFF
NA TRBJ1-4 13 TRBV30 TRBD1 TGTGCCTGGGGAGACAGGGGTTATGAAAAACTGTTTTTT CAWGDRGYEKLFF
few TRBJ2-5 12 TRBV20-1 NA TGCAGTGCTAGAGCCCTGGGGGAGACCCAGTACTTC CSARALGETQYF
NA TRBJ2-7 15 TRBV4-3 NA TGCGCCAGCAGCCAAGCACTTGACAGGTCCTACGAGCAGTACTTC CASSQALDRSYEQYF
NA TRBJ2-1 13 TRBV7-2 NA TGTGCCAGCAGCTCTCGGTACCACAATGAGCAGTTCTTC CASSSRYHNEQFF
NA TRBJ2-4 14 TRBV20-1 NA TGCAGTGCCCTTCGGACAAGGGGCAAAAACATTCAGTACTTC CSALRTRGKNIQYF
few TRBJ2-1 12 TRBV11-1 NA TGTGCCAGCAGCTCTAGGGGGGATGAGCAGTTCTTC CASSSRGDEQFF
few TRBJ2-5 15 TRBV5-1 NA TGCGCCAGCAGCCCCGACGGGGAATCACAAGAGACCCAGTACTTC CASSPDGESQETQYF
few TRBJ2-2 15 TRBV28 NA TGTGCCAGCAGTACGGGACATTTGAACACCGGGGAGCTGTTTTTT CASSTGHLNTGELFF
NA TRBJ2-7 13 TRBV12-3/TRBV12-4 NA TGTGCCAGCAGCTTCCCCCCGGTCTACGAGCAGTACTTC CASSFPPVYEQYF
NA TRBJ2-3 16 TRBV7-2 NA TGTGCCAGCAGCTTGAAGGGGGGCCCCAGCACAGATACGCAGTATTTT CASSLKGGPSTDTQYF
NA TRBJ2-6 15 TRBV6-2/TRBV6-3 NA TGTGCCATCCTGAACGGTGGTTCTGGGGCCAACGTCCTGACTTTC CAILNGGSGANVLTF
few TRBJ2-3 13 TRBV20-1 TRBD1 TGCAGTGCTCCCGGGGACAGGGGAGATACGCAGTATTTT CSAPGDRGDTQYF
few TRBJ1-5 17 TRBV5-5 NA TGTGCCAGCTCCTTTCACGGGAGGACATATAGCAATCAGCCCCAGCATTTT CASSFHGRTYSNQPQHF
NA TRBJ2-2 17 TRBV3-1 TRBD2 TGTGCCAGCAGCCGCGTCGGGAGGCGGGGGAACACCGGGGAGCTGTTTTTT CASSRVGRRGNTGELFF
NA TRBJ2-2 15 TRBV6-2/TRBV6-3 NA TGTGCCAGCAGTTTAATCCTAACTGGCGCCGGGGAGCTGTTTTTT CASSLILTGAGELFF
NA TRBJ2-7 16 TRBV5-1 TRBD1 TGCGCCAGCAGCTTGGCCATGCAGGGGGCGCCGTACGAGCAGTACTTC CASSLAMQGAPYEQYF
few TRBJ1-1 13 TRBV18 NA TGTGCCAGCTCACCACGGGAGGTAACTGAAGCTTTCTTT CASSPREVTEAFF
NA TRBJ2-3 12 TRBV12-3/TRBV12-4 NA TGTGCCAGCAGCTTACCGGCGGATACGCAGTATTTT CASSLPADTQYF
few TRBJ2-1 17 TRBV4-2 TRBD2 TGTGCCAGCAGCCAAGGTCCTAGCGGGTCGGTTATCCATGAGCAGTTCTTC CASSQGPSGSVIHEQFF
NA TRBJ1-5 16 TRBV10-3 TRBD1 TGTGCCATCAGTGGGACAGGGGGCGTCGGCAATCAGCCCCAGCATTTT CAISGTGGVGNQPQHF
NA TRBJ2-3 14 TRBV4-2 NA TGTGCCAGCAGCCAAGGGGGGCCAACAGCGACGCAGTATTTT CASSQGGPTATQYF
NA TRBJ2-3 14 TRBV5-8 NA TGTGCCAGCAGCTTGCCTCTACGCACAGATACGCAGTATTTT CASSLPLRTDTQYF
few TRBJ2-1 16 TRBV7-2 TRBD1 TGTGCCAGCAGCTCTCCCTACCATACAGGGGGAGATGAGCAGTTCTTC CASSSPYHTGGDEQFF
NA TRBJ1-4 15 TRBV30 NA TGTGCCTGGAGGCCAGGGGTCTCAACTAATGAAAAACTGTTTTTT CAWRPGVSTNEKLFF
NA TRBJ2-3 17 TRBV12-3/TRBV12-4 NA TGTGCCAGCACCCATCCGGAGGCAGCGGACCTCACAGATACGCAGTATTTT CASTHPEAADLTDTQYF
NA TRBJ2-5 12 TRBV6-5 TRBD1 TGTGCCAGCGGACAGGGGAGGAAGACCCAGTACTTC CASGQGRKTQYF
few TRBJ2-7 15 TRBV5-4 TRBD2 TGTGCCAGCAGAGCCGGGACTAGCGACTCCTACGAGCAGTACTTC CASRAGTSDSYEQYF
few TRBJ1-1 14 TRBV28 NA TGTGCCAGCAGTCTAGGAGGATCCCCCACTGAAGCTTTCTTT CASSLGGSPTEAFF
NA TRBJ2-3 13 TRBV29-1 TRBD2 TGCACCCTAGCGGGAGGACCCACAGATACGCAGTATTTT CTLAGGPTDTQYF
NA TRBJ1-6 14 TRBV14 NA TGTGCCAGCAGCCAAGCTAGGGTGAAGACACCCCTCCACTTT CASSQARVKTPLHF
few TRBJ2-3 15 TRBV7-3 NA TGTGCCAGCAGCTTAATAGGGGGTAGCACAGATACGCAGTATTTT CASSLIGGSTDTQYF
few TRBJ2-5 12 TRBV24-1 NA TGTGCCACCAGTGATTTGGGGGAGACCCAGTACTTC CATSDLGETQYF
NA TRBJ2-4 15 TRBV7-3 NA TGTGCCAGCAGCCCCAGCATCGGTGCACAAAACATTCAGTACTTC CASSPSIGAQNIQYF
few TRBJ1-1 14 TRBV18 TRBD1 TGTGCCAGCTCAACGGGGACAGGGGAAACTGAAGCTTTCTTT CASSTGTGETEAFF
NA TRBJ1-6 15 TRBV6-2/TRBV6-3 NA TGTGCCAGCAGTTACCCGTCCGCCGGGAATTCACCCCTCCACTTT CASSYPSAGNSPLHF
NA TRBJ2-5 15 TRBV14 NA TGTGCCAGCAGCCGGGATCAAGGACCTCAGAAGACCCAGTACTTC CASSRDQGPQKTQYF
NA TRBJ2-3 15 TRBV7-3 TRBD2 TGTGCCAGCAGCTACACGGGGGGGGGCCCAGATACGCAGTATTTT CASSYTGGGPDTQYF
NA TRBJ2-7 18 TRBV7-2 NA NA CASTTTGTGFPQYFGPNF
NA TRBJ2-3 16 TRBV6-2/TRBV6-3 NA TGTGCCAGCAGTTACGACCGGTACTCGTGGACAGATACGCAGTATTTT CASSYDRYSWTDTQYF
few TRBJ2-3 13 TRBV29-1 TRBD2 TGCAGCGTTGATTTGGCTAGCGGAGATACGCAGTATTTT CSVDLASGDTQYF
few TRBJ2-3 14 TRBV3-1 NA TGTGCCAGCAGCCCAGGCGGGTTCACAGATACGCAGTATTTT CASSPGGFTDTQYF
NA TRBJ2-1 16 TRBV18 TRBD2 TGTGCCAGCTCATCAAAGACTAGCGGGGCCTACAATGAGCAGTTCTTC CASSSKTSGAYNEQFF